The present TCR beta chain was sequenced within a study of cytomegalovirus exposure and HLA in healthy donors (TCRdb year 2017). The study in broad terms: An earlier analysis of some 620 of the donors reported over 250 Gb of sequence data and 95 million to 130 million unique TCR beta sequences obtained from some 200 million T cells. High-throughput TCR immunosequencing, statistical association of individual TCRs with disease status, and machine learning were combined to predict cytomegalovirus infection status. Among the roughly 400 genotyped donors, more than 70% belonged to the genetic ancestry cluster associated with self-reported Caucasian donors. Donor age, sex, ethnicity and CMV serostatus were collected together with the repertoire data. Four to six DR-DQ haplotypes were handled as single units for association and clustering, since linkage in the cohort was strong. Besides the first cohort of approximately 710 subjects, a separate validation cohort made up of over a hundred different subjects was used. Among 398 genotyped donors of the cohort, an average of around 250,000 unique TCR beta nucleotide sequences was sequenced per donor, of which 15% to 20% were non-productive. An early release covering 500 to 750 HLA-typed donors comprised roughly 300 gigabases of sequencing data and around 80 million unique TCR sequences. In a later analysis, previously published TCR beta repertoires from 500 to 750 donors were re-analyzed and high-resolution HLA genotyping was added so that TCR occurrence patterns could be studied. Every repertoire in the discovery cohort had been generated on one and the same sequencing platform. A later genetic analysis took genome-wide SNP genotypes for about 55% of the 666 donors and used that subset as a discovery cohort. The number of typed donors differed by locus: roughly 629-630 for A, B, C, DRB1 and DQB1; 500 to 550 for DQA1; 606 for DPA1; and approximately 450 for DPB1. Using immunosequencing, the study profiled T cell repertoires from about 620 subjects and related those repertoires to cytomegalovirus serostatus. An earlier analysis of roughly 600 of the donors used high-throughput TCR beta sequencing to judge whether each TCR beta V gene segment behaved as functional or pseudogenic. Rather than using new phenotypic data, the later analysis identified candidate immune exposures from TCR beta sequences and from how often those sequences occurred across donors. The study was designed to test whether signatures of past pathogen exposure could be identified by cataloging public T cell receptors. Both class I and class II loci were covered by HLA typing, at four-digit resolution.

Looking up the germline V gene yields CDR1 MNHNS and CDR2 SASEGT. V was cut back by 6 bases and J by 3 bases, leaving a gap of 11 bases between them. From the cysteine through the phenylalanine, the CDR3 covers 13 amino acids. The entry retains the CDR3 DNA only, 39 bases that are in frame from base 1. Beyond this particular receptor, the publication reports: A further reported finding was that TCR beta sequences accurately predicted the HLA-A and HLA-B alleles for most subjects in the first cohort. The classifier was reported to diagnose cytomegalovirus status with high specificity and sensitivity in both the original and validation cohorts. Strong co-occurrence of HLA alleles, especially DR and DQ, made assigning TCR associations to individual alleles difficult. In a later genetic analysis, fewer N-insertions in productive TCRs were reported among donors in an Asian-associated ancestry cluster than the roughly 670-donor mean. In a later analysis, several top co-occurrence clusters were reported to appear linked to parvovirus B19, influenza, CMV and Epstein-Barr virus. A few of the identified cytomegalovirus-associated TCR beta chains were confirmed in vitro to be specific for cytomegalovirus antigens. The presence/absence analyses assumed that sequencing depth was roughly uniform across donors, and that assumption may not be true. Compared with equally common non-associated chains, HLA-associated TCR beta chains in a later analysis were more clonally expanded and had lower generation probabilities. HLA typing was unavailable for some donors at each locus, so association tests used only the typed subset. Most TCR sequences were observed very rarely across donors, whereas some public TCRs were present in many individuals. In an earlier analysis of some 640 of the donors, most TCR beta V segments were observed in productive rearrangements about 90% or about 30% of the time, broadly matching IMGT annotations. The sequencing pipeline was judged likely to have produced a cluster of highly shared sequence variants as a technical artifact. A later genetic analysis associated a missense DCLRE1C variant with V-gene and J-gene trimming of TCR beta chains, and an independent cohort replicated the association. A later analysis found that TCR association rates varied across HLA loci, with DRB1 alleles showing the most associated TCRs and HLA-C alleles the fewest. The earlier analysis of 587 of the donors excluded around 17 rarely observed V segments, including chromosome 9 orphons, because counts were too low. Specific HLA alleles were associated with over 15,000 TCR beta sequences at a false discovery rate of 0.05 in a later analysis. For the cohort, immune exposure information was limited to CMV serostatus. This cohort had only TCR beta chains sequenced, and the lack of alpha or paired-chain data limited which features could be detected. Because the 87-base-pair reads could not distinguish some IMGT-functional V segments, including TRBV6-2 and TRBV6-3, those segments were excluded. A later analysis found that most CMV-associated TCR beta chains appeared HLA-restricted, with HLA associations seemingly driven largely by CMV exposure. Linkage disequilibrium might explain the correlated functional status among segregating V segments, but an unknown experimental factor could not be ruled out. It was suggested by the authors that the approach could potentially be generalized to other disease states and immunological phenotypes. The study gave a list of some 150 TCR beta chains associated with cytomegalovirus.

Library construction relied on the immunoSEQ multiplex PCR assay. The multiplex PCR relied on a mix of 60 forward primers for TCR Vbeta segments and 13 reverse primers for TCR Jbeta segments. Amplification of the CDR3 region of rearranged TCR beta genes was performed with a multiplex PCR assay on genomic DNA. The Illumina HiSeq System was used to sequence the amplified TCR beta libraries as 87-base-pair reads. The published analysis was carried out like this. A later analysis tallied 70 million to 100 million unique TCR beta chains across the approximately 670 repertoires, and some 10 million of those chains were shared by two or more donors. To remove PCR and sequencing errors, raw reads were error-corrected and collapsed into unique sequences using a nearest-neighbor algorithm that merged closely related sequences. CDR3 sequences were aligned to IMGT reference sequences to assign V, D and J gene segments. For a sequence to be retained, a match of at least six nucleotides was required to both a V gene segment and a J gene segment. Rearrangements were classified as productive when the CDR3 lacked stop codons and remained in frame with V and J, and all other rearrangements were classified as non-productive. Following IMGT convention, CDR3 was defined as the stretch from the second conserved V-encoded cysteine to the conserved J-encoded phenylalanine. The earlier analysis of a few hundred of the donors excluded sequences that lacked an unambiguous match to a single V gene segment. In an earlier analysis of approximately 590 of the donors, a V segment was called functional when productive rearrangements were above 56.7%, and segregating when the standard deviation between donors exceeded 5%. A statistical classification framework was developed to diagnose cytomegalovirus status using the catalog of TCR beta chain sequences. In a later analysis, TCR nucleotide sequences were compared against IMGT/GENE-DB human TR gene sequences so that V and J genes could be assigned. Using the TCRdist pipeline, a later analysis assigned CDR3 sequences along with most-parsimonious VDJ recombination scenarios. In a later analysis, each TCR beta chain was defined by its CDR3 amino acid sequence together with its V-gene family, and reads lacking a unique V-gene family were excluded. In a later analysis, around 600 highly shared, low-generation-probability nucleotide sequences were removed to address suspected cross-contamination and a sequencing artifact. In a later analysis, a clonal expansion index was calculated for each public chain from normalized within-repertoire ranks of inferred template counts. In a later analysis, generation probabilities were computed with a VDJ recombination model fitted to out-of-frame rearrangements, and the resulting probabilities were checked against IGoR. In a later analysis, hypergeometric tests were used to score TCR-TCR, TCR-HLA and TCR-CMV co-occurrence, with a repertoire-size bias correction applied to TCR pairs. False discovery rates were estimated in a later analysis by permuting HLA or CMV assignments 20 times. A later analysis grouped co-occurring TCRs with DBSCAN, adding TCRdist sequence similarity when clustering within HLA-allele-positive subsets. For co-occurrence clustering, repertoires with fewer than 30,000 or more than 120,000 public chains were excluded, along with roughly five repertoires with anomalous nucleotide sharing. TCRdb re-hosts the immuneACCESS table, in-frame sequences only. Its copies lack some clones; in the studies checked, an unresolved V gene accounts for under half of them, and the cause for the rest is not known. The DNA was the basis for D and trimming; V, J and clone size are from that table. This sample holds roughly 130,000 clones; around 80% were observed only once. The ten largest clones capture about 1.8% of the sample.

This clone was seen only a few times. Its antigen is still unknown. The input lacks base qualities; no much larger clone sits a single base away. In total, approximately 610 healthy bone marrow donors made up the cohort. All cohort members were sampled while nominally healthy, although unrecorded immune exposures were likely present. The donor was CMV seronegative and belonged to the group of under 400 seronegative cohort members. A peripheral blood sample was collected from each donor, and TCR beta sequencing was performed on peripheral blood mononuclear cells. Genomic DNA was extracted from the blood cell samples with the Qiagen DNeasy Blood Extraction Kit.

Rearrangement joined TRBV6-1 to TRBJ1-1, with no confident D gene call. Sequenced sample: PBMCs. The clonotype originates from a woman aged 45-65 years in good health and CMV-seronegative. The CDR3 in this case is CASSRTRDTEAFF. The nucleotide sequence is TGTGCCAGCAGCCGCACGCGGGACACTGAAGCTTTCTTT.